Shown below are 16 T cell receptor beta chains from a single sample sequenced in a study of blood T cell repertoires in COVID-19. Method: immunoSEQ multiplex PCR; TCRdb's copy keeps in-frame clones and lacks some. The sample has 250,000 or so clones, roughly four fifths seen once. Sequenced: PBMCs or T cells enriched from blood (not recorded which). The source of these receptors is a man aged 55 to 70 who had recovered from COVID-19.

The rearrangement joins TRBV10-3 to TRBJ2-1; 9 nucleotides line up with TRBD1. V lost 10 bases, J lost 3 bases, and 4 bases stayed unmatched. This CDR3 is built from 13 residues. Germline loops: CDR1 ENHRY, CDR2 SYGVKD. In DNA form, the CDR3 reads TGTGCCACTTGGACAGGGGACTACAATGAGCAGTTCTTC. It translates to CATWTGDYNEQFF.

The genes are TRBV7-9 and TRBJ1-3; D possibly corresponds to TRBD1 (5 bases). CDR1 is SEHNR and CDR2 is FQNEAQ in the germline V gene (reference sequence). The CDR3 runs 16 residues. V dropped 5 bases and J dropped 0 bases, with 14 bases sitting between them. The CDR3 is CASSTRQTLSGNTIYF. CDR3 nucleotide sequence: TGTGCCAGCAGCACAAGACAGACTCTCTCTGGAAACACCATATATTTT.

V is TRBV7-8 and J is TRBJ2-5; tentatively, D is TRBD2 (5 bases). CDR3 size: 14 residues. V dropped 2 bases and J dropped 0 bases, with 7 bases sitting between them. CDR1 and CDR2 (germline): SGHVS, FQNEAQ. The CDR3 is CASSLISDQETQYF. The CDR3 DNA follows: TGTGCCAGCAGCTTAATTAGCGACCAAGAGACCCAGTACTTC.

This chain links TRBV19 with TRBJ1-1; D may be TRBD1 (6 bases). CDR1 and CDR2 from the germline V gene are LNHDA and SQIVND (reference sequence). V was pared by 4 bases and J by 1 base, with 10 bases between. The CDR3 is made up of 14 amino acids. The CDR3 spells CASSTRGPNTEAFF. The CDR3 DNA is TGTGCCAGTAGTACCAGGGGCCCGAACACTGAAGCTTTCTTT.

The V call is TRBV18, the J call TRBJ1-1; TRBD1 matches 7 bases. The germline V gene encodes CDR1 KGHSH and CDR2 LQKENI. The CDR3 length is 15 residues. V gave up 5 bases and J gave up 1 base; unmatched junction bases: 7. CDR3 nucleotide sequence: TGTGCCAGCTCAGCCACAGGGGACCAGAACACTGAAGCTTTCTTT. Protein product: CASSATGDQNTEAFF. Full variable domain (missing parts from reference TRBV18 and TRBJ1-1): NAGVMQNPRHLVRRRGQEARLRCSPMKGHSHVYWYRQLPEEGLKFMVYLQKENIIDESGMPKERFSAEFPKEGPSILRIQQVVRGDSAAYFCASSATGDQNTEAFFGQGTRLTVV.

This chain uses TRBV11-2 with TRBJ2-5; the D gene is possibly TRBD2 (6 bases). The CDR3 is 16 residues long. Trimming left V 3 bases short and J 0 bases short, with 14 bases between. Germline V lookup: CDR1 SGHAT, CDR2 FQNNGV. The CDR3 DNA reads TGTGCCAGCAGCTTGGTTGCGGGGACGTACCAAGAGACCCAGTACTTC. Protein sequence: CASSLVAGTYQETQYF.

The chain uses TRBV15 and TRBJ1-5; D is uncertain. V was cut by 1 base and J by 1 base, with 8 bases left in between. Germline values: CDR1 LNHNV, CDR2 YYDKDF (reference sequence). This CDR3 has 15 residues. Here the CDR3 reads CATSRGWQSNQPQHF. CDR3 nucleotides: TGTGCCACCAGCAGAGGGTGGCAGAGCAATCAGCCCCAGCATTTT.

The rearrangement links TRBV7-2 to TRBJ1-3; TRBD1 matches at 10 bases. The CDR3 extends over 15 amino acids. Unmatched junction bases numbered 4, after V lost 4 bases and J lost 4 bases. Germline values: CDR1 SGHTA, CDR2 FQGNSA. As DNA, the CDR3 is TGTGCCAGCAGCTCGACAGGGGGCAAAGGAAACACCATATATTTT. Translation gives CASSSTGGKGNTIYF.

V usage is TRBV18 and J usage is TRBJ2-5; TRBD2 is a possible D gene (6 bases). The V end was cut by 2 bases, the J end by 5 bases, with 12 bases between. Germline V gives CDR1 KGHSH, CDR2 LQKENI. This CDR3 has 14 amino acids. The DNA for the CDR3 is TGTGCCAGCTCACCATTGCGGGGTCGGGAGACCCAGTACTTC. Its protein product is CASSPLRGRETQYF.

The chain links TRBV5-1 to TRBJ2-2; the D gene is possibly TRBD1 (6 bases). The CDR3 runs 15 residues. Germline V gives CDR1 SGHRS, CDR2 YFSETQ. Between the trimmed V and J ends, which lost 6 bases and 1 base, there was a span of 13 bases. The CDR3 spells CASNPQQGNTGELFF. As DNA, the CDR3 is TGCGCCAGCAACCCACAACAGGGGAACACCGGGGAGCTGTTTTTT.

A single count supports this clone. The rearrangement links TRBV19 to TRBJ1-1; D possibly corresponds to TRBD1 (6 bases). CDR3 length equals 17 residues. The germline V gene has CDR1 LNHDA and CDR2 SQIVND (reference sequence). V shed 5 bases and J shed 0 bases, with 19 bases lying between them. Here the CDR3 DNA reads TGTGCCAGTAGTTCGCCCACAGGGACTACGATGAACACTGAAGCTTTCTTT. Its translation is CASSSPTGTTMNTEAFF. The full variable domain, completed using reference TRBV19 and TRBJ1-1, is DGGITQSPKYLFRKEGQNVTLSCEQNLNHDAMYWYRQDPGQGLRLIYYSQIVNDFQKGDIAEGYSVSREKKESFPLTVTSAQKNPTAFYLCASSSPTGTTMNTEAFFGQGTRLTVV.

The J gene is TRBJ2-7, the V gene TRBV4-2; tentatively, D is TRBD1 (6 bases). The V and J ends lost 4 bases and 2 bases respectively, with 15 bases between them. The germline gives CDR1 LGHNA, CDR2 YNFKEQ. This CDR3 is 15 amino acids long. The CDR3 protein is CASSPTGQGTYEQYF. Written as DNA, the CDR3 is TGTGCCAGCAGCCCAACAGGGCAAGGTACCTACGAGCAGTACTTC.

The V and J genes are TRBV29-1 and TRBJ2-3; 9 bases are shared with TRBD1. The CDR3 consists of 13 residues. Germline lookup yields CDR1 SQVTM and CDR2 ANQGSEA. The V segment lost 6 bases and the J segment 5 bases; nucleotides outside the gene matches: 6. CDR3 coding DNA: TGCAGCGTCGCAACAGGGGGCGGAGATACGCAGTATTTT. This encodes CSVATGGGDTQYF.

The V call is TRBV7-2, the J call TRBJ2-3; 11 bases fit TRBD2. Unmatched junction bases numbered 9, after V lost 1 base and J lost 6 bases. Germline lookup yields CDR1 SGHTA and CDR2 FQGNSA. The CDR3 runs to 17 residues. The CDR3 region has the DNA TGTGCCAGCAGCTTAGGCGTTAGCGGGGGGGTTGGGGATACGCAGTATTTT. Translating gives CASSLGVSGGVGDTQYF.

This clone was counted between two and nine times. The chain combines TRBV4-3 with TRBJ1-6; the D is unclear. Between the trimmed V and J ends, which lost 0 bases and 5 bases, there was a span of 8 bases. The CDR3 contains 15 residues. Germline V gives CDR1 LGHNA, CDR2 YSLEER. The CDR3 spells CASSQDRLNNSPLHF. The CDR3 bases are TGCGCCAGCAGCCAAGACAGGCTGAATAATTCACCCCTCCACTTT.

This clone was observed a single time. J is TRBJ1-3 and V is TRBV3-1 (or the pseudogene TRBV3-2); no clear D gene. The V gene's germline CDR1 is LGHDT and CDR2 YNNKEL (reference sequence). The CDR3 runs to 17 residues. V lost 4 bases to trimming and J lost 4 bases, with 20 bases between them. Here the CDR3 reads CASSPLRTSPTGNTIYF. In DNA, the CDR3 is TGTGCCAGCAGCCCTCTTCGAACATCACCCACGGGAAACACCATATATTTT.